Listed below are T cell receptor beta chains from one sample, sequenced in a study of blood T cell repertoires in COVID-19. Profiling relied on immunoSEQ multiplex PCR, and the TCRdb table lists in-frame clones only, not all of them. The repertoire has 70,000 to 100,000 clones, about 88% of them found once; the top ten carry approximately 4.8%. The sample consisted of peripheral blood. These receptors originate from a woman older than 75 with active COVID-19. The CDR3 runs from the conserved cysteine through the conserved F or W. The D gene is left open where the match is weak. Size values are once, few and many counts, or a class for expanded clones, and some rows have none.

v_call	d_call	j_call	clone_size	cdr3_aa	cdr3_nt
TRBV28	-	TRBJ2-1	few	CASGSSYNEQFF	TGTGCCAGCGGGAGCTCCTACAATGAGCAGTTCTTC
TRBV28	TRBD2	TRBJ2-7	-	CASSPSSGFSYEQYF	TGTGCCAGCAGTCCTTCTAGCGGCTTCTCCTACGAGCAGTACTTC
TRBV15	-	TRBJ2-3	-	CATSRGAARLDTQYF	TGTGCCACCAGCAGAGGCGCAGCGAGATTAGATACGCAGTATTTT
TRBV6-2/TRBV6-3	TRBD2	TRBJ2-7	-	CASSELAVYEQYF	TGTGCCAGCAGCGAACTAGCGGTCTACGAGCAGTACTTC
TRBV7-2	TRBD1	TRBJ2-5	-	CASRIRPGQGRETQYF	TGTGCCAGCAGGATACGCCCGGGACAGGGACGAGAGACCCAGTACTTC
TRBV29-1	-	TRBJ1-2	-	CSVSGLNSAMAKNGGYTF	TGCAGCGTTTCAGGACTAAACTCCGCTATGGCCAAAAACGGTGGCTACACCTTC
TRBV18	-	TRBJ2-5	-	CASSPWTEETQYF	TGTGCCAGCTCACCCTGGACAGAAGAGACCCAGTACTTC
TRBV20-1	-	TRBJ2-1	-	CSARASHEQFF	TGCAGTGCCCGAGCTAGCCATGAGCAGTTCTTC
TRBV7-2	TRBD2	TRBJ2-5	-	CASSLVTGLQETQYF	TGTGCCAGCAGCTTGGTTACGGGACTACAAGAGACCCAGTACTTC
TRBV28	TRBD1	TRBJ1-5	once	CASSTRQGAHQPQHF	TGTGCCAGCAGTACCCGACAGGGGGCGCATCAGCCCCAGCATTTT
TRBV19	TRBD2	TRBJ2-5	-	CASSPRAGERETQYF	TGTGCCAGTAGCCCTAGGGCGGGAGAGAGAGAGACCCAGTACTTC
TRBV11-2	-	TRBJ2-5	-	CASSHRVETQYF	TGTGCCAGCAGCCACAGGGTGGAGACCCAGTACTTC
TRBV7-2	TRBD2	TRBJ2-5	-	CASSLNGGRARETQYF	TGTGCCAGCAGCTTAAATGGCGGGAGGGCCCGAGAGACCCAGTACTTC
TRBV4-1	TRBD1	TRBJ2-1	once	CASSQDGGGNRGINNEQFF	TGCGCCAGCAGCCAAGATGGAGGCGGTAACAGGGGTATAAACAATGAGCAGTTCTTC
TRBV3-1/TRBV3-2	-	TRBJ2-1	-	CASSQSGGVTEQFF	TGTGCCAGCAGCCAATCTGGAGGGGTTACTGAGCAGTTCTTC
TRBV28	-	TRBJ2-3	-	CASSFVIGGAREDTQYF	TGTGCCAGCAGTTTTGTCATTGGGGGGGCGAGGGAAGATACGCAGTATTTT
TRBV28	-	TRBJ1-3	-	CASTLPGTRNTIYF	TGTGCCAGCACCCTCCCGGGAACAAGAAACACCATATATTTT
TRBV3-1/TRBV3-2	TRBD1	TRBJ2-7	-	CASIRGPCREQYF	TGTGCCAGCATCAGGGGGCCCTGTCGCGAGCAGTACTTC
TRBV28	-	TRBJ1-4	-	CASSLSFFVRDSEKLFF	TGTGCCAGCAGTTTAAGTTTTTTCGTCAGGGATAGTGAAAAACTGTTTTTT
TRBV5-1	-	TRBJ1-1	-	CASSLDREAFF	TGCGCCAGCAGCTTGGACAGAGAAGCTTTCTTT
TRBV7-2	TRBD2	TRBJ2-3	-	CASSLGPKAGADTQYF	TGTGCCAGCAGCTTAGGCCCCAAAGCGGGAGCAGATACGCAGTATTTT
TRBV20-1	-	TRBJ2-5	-	CSASETYEETQYF	TGCAGTGCTAGTGAGACATATGAGGAGACCCAGTACTTC
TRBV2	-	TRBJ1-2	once	CASREEGAGYGYTF	TGTGCCAGCAGAGAAGAAGGGGCTGGCTATGGCTACACCTTC
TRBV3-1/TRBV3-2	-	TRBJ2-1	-	CASSRSSGNNEQFF	TGTGCCAGCAGCCGATCAAGCGGCAACAATGAGCAGTTCTTC
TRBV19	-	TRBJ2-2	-	CASSPIQPGQYTGELFF	TGTGCCAGTAGTCCGATACAACCGGGACAATACACCGGGGAGCTGTTTTTT
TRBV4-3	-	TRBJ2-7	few	CASSPGLFDEQYF	TGCGCCAGCAGCCCAGGACTATTCGACGAGCAGTACTTC
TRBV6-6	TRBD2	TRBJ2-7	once	CASSQVAGVYEQYF	TGTGCCAGCAGTCAAGTAGCGGGAGTCTACGAGCAGTACTTC
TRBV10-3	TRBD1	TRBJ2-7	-	CAISEMDRFSYEQYF	TGTGCCATCAGTGAGATGGACAGGTTCTCCTACGAGCAGTACTTC
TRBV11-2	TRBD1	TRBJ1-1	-	CATDRGPMNTEAFF	TGTGCCACGGACAGGGGGCCCATGAACACTGAAGCTTTCTTT
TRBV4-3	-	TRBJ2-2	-	CASSQVGPDRPFGELFF	TGCGCCAGCAGCCAAGTTGGTCCGGACAGACCTTTCGGGGAGCTGTTTTTT
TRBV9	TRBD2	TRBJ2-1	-	CASSRTSGTYNEQFF	TGTGCCAGCAGCCGGACTAGCGGGACATACAATGAGCAGTTCTTC
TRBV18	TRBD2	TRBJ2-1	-	CASSPSGRADEQFF	TGTGCCAGCTCACCAAGCGGGAGGGCCGATGAGCAGTTCTTC
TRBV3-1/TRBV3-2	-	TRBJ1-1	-	CASSPRGGRTEAFF	TGTGCCAGCAGCCCTCGTGGGGGGAGGACTGAAGCTTTCTTT
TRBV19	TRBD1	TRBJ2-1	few	CASSPTGGEIDEQFF	TGTGCCAGTAGCCCGACAGGGGGCGAGATCGATGAGCAGTTCTTC
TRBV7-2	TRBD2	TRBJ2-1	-	CASRGAGRLFYNEQFF	TGTGCCAGCAGGGGAGCGGGAAGACTATTCTACAATGAGCAGTTCTTC
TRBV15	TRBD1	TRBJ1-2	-	CATSRDRDRVYGYTF	TGTGCCACCAGCAGAGACCGGGACAGGGTCTATGGCTACACCTTC
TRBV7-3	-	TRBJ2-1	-	CASSSSASSYNEQFF	TGTGCCAGCAGCTCTAGCGCGAGCTCCTACAATGAGCAGTTCTTC
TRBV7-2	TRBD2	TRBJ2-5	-	CASSRPGLGETQYF	TGTGCCAGCAGCCGTCCGGGACTAGGGGAGACCCAGTACTTC
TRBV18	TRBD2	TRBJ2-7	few	CASSSLGDSGRGEQYF	TGTGCCAGCTCATCACTCGGCGATAGCGGGAGAGGCGAGCAGTACTTC
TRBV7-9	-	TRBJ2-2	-	CASSPIYGELFF	TGTGCCAGCAGCCCCATCTACGGGGAGCTGTTTTTT
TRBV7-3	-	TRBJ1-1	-	CASSGDRWNTEAFF	TGTGCCAGCAGCGGCGACAGATGGAACACTGAAGCTTTCTTT
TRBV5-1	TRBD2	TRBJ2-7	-	CASSVGSSGGTSVPYEQYF	TGCGCCAGCAGCGTCGGGTCCTCCGGCGGGACTAGCGTCCCTTACGAGCAGTACTTC
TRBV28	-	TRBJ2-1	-	CASFILGGFRGEQFF	TGTGCCAGCTTCATTTTGGGTGGATTCCGGGGTGAGCAGTTCTTC
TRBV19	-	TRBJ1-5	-	CASTPLDSFNQPQHF	TGTGCCAGTACCCCTCTGGACAGCTTCAATCAGCCCCAGCATTTT
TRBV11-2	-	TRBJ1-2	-	CASSLRPGTNYGYTF	TGTGCCAGCAGCTTAAGACCGGGAACCAACTATGGCTACACCTTC
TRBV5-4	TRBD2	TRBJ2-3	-	CASSLESSGRGTDTQYF	TGTGCCAGCAGCTTGGAGTCTAGCGGGAGGGGCACAGATACGCAGTATTTT
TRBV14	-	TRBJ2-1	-	CASSLLEGPLNNEQFF	TGTGCCAGCAGCCTCCTAGAGGGCCCATTAAACAATGAGCAGTTCTTC
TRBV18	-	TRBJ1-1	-	CASSPWDTMNTEAFF	TGTGCCAGCTCCCCCTGGGACACGATGAACACTGAAGCTTTCTTT
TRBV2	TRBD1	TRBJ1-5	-	CASREDRGQNQPQHF	TGTGCCAGCAGAGAGGACAGGGGGCAAAATCAGCCCCAGCATTTT
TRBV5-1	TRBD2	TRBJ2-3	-	CASSLTSGRTDTQYF	TGCGCCAGCAGCTTGACTAGCGGGAGAACAGATACGCAGTATTTT
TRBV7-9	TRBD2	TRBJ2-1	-	CASEFSGLSYNEQFF	TGTGCCAGCGAATTTAGCGGGCTATCCTACAATGAGCAGTTCTTC
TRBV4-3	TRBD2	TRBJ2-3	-	CASSQDGTSGKGDTQYF	TGCGCCAGCAGCCAAGACGGGACTAGCGGGAAGGGAGATACGCAGTATTTT
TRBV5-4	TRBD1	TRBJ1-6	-	CASSPRDSNSPLHF	TGTGCCAGCAGCCCCCGGGACAGTAATTCACCCCTCCACTTT
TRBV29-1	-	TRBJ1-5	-	CSVTKSGTKINQPQHF	TGCAGCGTAACAAAGTCCGGGACAAAAATCAATCAGCCCCAGCATTTT
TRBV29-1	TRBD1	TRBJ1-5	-	CSVGTGDQPQHF	TGCAGCGTTGGGACAGGGGATCAGCCCCAGCATTTT
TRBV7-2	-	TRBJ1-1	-	CASSADSFTEAFF	TGTGCCAGCAGCGCGGACAGTTTCACTGAAGCTTTCTTT
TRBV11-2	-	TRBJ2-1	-	CASSLVRTIVNEQFF	TGTGCCAGCAGCTTAGTCCGGACTATCGTCAATGAGCAGTTCTTC
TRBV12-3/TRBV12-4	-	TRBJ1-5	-	CASSLTRDQPQHF	TGTGCCAGCAGTTTAACGAGGGATCAGCCCCAGCATTTT
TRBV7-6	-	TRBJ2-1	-	CASSLGGLNNEQFF	TGTGCCAGCAGCTTAGGGGGACTTAACAATGAGCAGTTCTTC
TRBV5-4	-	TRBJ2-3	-	CASSPGATDTQYF	TGTGCCAGCAGCCCCGGTGCCACAGATACGCAGTATTTT